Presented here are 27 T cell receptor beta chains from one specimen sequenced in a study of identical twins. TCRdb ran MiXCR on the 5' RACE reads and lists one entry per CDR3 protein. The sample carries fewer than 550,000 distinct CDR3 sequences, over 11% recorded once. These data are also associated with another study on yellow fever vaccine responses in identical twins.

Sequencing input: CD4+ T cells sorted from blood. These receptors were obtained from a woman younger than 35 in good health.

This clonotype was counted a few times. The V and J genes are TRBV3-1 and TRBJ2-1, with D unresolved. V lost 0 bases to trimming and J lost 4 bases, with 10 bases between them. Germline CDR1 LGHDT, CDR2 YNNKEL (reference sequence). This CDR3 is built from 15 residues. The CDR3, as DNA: TGTGCCAGCAGCCAAGATCGTGCTGGATACAATGAGCAGTTCTTC. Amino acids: CASSQDRAGYNEQFF.

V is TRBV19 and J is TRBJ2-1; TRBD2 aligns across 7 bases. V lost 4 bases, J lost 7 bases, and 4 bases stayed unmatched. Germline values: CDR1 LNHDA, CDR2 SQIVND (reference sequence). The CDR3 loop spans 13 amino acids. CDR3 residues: CASSTGGSNEQFF. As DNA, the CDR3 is TGTGCCAGTAGTACCGGGGGGTCTAATGAGCAGTTCTTC.

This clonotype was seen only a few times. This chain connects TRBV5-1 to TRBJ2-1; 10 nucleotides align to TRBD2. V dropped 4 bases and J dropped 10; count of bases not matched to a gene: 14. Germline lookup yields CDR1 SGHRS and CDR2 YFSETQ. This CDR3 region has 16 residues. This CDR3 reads CASSPTPGLASGEQFF. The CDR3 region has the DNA TGCGCCAGCAGCCCCACCCCGGGACTAGCGTCGGGGGAGCAGTTCTTC.

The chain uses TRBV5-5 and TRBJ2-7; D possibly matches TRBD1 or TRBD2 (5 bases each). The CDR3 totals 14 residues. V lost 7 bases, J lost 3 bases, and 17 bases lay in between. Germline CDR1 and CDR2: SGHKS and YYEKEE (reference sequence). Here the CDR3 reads CASGPGDRFYEQYF. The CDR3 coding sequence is TGTGCCAGCGGCCCCGGGGACCGCTTCTACGAGCAGTACTTC.

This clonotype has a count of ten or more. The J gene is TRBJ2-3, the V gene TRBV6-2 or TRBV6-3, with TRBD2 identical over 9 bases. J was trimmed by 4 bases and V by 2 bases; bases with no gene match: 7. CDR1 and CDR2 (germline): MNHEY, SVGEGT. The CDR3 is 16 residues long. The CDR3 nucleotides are TGTGCCAGCAGTTACGGCCTAGCGGGATTAGCAGATACGCAGTATTTT. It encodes CASSYGLAGLADTQYF.

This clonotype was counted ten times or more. The CDR3 bases are TGTGCCAGCAAGGGCTCTAACTATGGCTACACCTTC. Translation: CASKGSNYGYTF. The chain uses TRBV12-3 or TRBV12-4 and TRBJ1-2; D unclear. The germline V and J ends were trimmed by 7 bases and 0 bases, with 6 bases remaining between them. This CDR3 has 12 residues.

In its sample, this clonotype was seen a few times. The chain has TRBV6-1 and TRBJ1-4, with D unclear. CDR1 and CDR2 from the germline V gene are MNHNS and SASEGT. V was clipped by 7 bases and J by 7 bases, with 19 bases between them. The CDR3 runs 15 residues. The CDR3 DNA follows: TGTGCCAGCAACTCGGCGGGGATGGGTAGTGAAAAACTGTTTTTT. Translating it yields CASNSAGMGSEKLFF.

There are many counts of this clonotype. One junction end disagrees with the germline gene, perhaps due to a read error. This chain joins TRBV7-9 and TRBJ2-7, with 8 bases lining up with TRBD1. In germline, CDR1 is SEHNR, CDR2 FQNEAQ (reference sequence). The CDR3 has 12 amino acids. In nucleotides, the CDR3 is TGTGCCAGCAGCAAAGGGGACAGGTCTCTCCTATTC. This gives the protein CASSKGDRSLLF.

The CDR3 protein is CASSYPSAGGGETQYF. DNA of the CDR3: TGTGCCAGCAGTTACCCCTCAGCGGGAGGTGGAGAGACCCAGTACTTC. This chain joins TRBV6-2 or TRBV6-3 and TRBJ2-5; 9 bases map to TRBD2. V gave up 2 bases and J gave up 4 bases; unmatched junction bases: 8. Germline lookup yields CDR1 MNHEY and CDR2 SVGEGT. The CDR3 sequence is 16 residues long.

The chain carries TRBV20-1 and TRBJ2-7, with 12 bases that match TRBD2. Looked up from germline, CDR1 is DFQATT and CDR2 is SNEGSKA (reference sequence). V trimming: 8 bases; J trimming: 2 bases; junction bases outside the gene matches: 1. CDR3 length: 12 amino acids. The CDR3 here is CSLAGGTYEQYF. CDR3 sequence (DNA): TGCAGTCTAGCGGGGGGGACCTACGAGCAGTACTTC.

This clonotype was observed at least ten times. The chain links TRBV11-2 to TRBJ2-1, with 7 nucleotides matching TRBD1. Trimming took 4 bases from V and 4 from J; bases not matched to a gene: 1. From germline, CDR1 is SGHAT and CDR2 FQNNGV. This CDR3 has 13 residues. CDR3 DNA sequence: TGTGCCAGCAGCTCACAGGGGTACAATGAGCAGTTCTTC. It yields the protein CASSSQGYNEQFF.

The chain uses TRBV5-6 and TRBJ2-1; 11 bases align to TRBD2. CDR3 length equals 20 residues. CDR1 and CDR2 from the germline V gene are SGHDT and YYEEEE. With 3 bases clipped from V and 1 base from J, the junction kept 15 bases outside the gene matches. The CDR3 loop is CASSYHGTSGVKPSYNEQFF. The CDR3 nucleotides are TGTGCCAGCAGCTACCACGGGACTAGCGGTGTCAAACCTTCCTACAATGAGCAGTTCTTC.

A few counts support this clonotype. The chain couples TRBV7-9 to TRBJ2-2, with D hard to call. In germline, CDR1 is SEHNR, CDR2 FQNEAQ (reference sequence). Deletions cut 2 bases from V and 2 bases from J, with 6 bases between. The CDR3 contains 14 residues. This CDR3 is CASSLYPNTGELFF. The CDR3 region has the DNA TGTGCCAGCAGCTTATATCCTAACACCGGGGAGCTGTTTTTT.

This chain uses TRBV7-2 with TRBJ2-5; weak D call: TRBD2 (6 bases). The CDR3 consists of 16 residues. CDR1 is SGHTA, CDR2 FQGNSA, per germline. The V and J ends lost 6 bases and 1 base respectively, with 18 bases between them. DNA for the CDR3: TGTGCCAGCAGTTCTCAGGCGAGGAGGGCCCAAGAGACCCAGTACTTC. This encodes CASSSQARRAQETQYF.

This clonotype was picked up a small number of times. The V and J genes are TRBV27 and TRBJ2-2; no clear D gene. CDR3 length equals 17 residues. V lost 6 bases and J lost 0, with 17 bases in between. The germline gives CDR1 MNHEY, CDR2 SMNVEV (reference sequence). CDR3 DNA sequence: TGTGCCAGCAGGCCCCGGGCGATCAATGCGAACACCGGGGAGCTGTTTTTT. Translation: CASRPRAINANTGELFF.

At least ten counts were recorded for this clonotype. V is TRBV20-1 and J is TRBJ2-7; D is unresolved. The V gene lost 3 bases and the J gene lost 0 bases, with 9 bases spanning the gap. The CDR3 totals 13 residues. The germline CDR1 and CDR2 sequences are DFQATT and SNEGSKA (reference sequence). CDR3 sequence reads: CSASKSSSYEQYF. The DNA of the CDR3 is TGCAGTGCTAGTAAGAGTAGCTCCTACGAGCAGTACTTC.

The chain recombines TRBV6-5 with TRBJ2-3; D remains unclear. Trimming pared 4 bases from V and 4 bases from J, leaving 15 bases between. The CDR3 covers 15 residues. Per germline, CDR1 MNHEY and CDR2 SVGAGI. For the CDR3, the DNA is TGTGCCAGCAGTTCCAGCTCCGGATCGGCAGATACGCAGTATTTT. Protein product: CASSSSSGSADTQYF.

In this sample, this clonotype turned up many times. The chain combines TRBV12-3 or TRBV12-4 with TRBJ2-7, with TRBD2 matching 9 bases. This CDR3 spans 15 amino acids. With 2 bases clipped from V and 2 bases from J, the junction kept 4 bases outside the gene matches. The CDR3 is CASSLQLAGTYEQYF. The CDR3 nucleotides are TGTGCCAGCAGTTTACAGCTAGCGGGGACCTACGAGCAGTACTTC.

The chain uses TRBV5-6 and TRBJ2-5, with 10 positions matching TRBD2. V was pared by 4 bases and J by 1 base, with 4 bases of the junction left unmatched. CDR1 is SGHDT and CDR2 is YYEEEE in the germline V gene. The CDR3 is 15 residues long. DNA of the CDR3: TGTGCCAGCAGCCTAGCGGGGGATATCCAAGAGACCCAGTACTTC. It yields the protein CASSLAGDIQETQYF. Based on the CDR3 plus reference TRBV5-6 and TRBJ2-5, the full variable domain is DAGVTQSPTHLIKTRGQQVTLRCSPKSGHDTVSWYQQALGQGPQFIFQYYEEEERQRGNFPDRFSGHQFPNYSSELNVNALLLGDSALYLCASSLAGDIQETQYFGPGTRLLVL.

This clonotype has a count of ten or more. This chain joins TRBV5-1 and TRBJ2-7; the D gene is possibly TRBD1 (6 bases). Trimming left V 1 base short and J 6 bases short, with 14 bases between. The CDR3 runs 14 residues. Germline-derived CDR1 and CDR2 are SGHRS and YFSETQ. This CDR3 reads CASSLLPGDREQYF. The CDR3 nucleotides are TGCGCCAGCAGCTTGTTGCCAGGGGATCGCGAGCAGTACTTC.

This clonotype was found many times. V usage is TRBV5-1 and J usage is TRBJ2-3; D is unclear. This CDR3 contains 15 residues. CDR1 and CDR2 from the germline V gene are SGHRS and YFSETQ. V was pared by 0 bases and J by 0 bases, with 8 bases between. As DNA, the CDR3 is TGCGCCAGCAGCTTGGCGCTCGGAAGCACAGATACGCAGTATTTT. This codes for CASSLALGSTDTQYF.

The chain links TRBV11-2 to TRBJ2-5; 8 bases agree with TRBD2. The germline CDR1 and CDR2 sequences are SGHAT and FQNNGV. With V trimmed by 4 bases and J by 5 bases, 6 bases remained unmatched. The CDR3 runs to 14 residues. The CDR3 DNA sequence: TGTGCCAGCAGCTCACGGACTAGCAGGGAGACCCAGTACTTC. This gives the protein CASSSRTSRETQYF. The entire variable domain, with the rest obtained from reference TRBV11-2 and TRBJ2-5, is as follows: EAGVAQSPRYKIIEKRQSVAFWCNPISGHATLYWYQQILGQGPKLLIQFQNNGVVDDSQLPKDRFSAERLKGVDSTLKIQPAKLEDSAVYLCASSSRTSRETQYFGPGTRLLVL.

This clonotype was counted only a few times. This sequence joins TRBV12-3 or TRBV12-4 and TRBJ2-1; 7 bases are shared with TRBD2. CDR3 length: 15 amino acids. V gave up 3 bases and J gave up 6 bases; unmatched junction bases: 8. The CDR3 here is CASSFLSTSSNEQFF. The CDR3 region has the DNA TGTGCCAGCAGTTTCCTTTCGACTAGCTCCAATGAGCAGTTCTTC.

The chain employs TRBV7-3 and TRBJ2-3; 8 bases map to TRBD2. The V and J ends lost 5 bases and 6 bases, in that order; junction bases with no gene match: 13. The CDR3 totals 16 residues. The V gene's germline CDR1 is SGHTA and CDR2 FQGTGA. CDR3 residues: CASSPLGGGVEDTQYF. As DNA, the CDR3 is TGTGCCAGCAGCCCCCTCGGGGGGGGGGTGGAGGATACGCAGTATTTT.

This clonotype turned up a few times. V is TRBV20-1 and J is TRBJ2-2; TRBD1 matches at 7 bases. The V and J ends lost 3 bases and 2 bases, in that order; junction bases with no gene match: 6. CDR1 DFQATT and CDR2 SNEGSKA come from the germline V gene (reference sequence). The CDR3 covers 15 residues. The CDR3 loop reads CSASDRQGNTGELFF. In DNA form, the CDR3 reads TGCAGTGCTAGCGACCGACAGGGAAACACCGGGGAGCTGTTTTTT.

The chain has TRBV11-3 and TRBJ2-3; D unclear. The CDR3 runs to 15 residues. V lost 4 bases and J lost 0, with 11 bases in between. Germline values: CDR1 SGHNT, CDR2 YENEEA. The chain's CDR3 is CASSSRPSSTDTQYF. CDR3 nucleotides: TGTGCCAGCAGCTCGAGGCCTAGTAGCACAGATACGCAGTATTTT.

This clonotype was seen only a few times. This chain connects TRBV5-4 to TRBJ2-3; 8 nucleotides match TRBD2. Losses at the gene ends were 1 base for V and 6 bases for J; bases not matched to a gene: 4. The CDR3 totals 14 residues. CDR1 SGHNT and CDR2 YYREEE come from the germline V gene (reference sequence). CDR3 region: CASSLFSGEDTQYF. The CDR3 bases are TGTGCCAGCAGCTTGTTTAGCGGGGAGGATACGCAGTATTTT.